A selection of T cell receptor beta chains follows, all from one sample in a study of blood T cell repertoires in COVID-19. Measured with immunoSEQ multiplex PCR; TCRdb has only the in-frame clones, and not every one. The repertoire holds some 99,000 clones, with about 80% as singletons. Sequencing used peripheral blood. Every receptor here comes from a man between 65 and 85 years old with acute or convalescent COVID-19. The CDR3 runs from the conserved cysteine through the conserved F or W. Fields, in order: V gene, D gene, clone size, J gene, CDR3 protein, CDR3 DNA. The D gene is left open where the match is weak. Expanded clones are given a class, and other clones once, few, many or no size at all.

V gene: TRBV6-4
D gene: TRBD2
clone size: -
J gene: TRBJ2-1
CDR3 protein: CASITSDLYNEQFF
CDR3 DNA: TGTGCCAGCATCACTAGCGACCTCTACAATGAGCAGTTCTTC

V gene: TRBV20-1
D gene: -
clone size: -
J gene: TRBJ1-3
CDR3 protein: CSASMAVSGNTIYF
CDR3 DNA: TGCAGTGCTAGTATGGCAGTCTCTGGAAACACCATATATTTT

V gene: TRBV3-1/TRBV3-2
D gene: TRBD1
clone size: -
J gene: TRBJ1-6
CDR3 protein: CASSRQGYNSPLHF
CDR3 DNA: TGTGCCAGCAGCCGACAGGGCTATAATTCACCCCTCCACTTT

V gene: TRBV6-5
D gene: -
clone size: few
J gene: TRBJ1-2
CDR3 protein: CASSLQGRHGYTF
CDR3 DNA: TGTGCCAGCAGCCTACAGGGACGTCATGGCTACACCTTC

V gene: TRBV18
D gene: TRBD1
clone size: once
J gene: TRBJ1-2
CDR3 protein: CASSLDRVQNYGYTF
CDR3 DNA: TGTGCCAGCTCGCTAGACAGGGTCCAAAACTATGGCTACACCTTC

V gene: TRBV3-1/TRBV3-2
D gene: TRBD2
clone size: -
J gene: TRBJ2-6
CDR3 protein: CASSQVLAGGSGANVLTF
CDR3 DNA: TGTGCCAGCAGCCAAGTTCTAGCGGGAGGGTCTGGGGCCAACGTCCTGACTTTC

V gene: TRBV6-4
D gene: -
clone size: -
J gene: TRBJ1-1
CDR3 protein: CASSDSSRGTEAFF
CDR3 DNA: TGTGCCAGCAGTGACTCGAGTAGGGGAACTGAAGCTTTCTTT

V gene: TRBV4-3
D gene: TRBD2
clone size: few
J gene: TRBJ2-6
CDR3 protein: CASSQEGGSRANVLTF
CDR3 DNA: TGCGCCAGCAGCCAAGAGGGCGGGAGCCGGGCCAACGTCCTGACTTTC

V gene: TRBV9
D gene: TRBD2
clone size: -
J gene: TRBJ2-1
CDR3 protein: CASSLRGAGGRYNEQFF
CDR3 DNA: TGTGCCAGCAGCCTTAGGGGGGCGGGAGGCCGATACAATGAGCAGTTCTTC

V gene: TRBV19
D gene: TRBD1
clone size: -
J gene: TRBJ2-1
CDR3 protein: CASSMRGQVYNEQFF
CDR3 DNA: TGTGCCAGTAGTATGAGAGGACAGGTCTACAATGAGCAGTTCTTC

V gene: TRBV10-3
D gene: TRBD1
clone size: -
J gene: TRBJ2-6
CDR3 protein: CAITEIQGASGANVLTF
CDR3 DNA: TGTGCCATCACCGAAATACAGGGGGCTTCTGGGGCCAACGTCCTGACTTTC

V gene: TRBV21-1
D gene: -
clone size: -
J gene: TRBJ2-2
CDR3 protein: CASRRGEDTGELFF
CDR3 DNA: TGTGCCAGCAGGCGGGGGGAAGACACCGGGGAGCTGTTTTTT

V gene: TRBV5-1
D gene: -
clone size: -
J gene: TRBJ1-1
CDR3 protein: CASSSTGNTEAFF
CDR3 DNA: TGCGCCAGCAGCTCGACAGGGAACACTGAAGCTTTCTTT

V gene: TRBV7-8
D gene: -
clone size: many
J gene: TRBJ2-7
CDR3 protein: CASSLVGLAGEQYF
CDR3 DNA: TGTGCCAGCAGCTTAGTTGGCCTAGCTGGCGAGCAGTACTTC

V gene: TRBV27
D gene: -
clone size: -
J gene: TRBJ2-7
CDR3 protein: CASSLSRVRGRIGYEQYF
CDR3 DNA: TGTGCCAGCAGTTTATCCCGGGTGCGGGGGCGGATCGGTTACGAGCAGTACTTC

V gene: TRBV5-6
D gene: TRBD1
clone size: -
J gene: TRBJ2-7
CDR3 protein: CASSWFDRGYEQYF
CDR3 DNA: TGTGCCAGCAGCTGGTTTGACAGGGGATACGAGCAGTACTTC

V gene: TRBV5-1
D gene: TRBD1
clone size: -
J gene: TRBJ1-2
CDR3 protein: CASSLDVFQGGYYGYTF
CDR3 DNA: TGCGCCAGCAGCTTGGATGTTTTTCAGGGGGGTTACTATGGCTACACCTTC

V gene: TRBV5-4
D gene: TRBD1
clone size: -
J gene: TRBJ2-5
CDR3 protein: CASSLGAVTGAETQYF
CDR3 DNA: TGTGCCAGCAGCTTGGGCGCGGTTACAGGGGCAGAGACCCAGTACTTC

V gene: TRBV27
D gene: -
clone size: once
J gene: TRBJ2-7
CDR3 protein: CASVADSYEQYF
CDR3 DNA: TGTGCCAGCGTAGCGGACTCCTACGAGCAGTACTTC

V gene: TRBV5-1
D gene: TRBD2
clone size: -
J gene: TRBJ2-7
CDR3 protein: CASRLAENYEQYF
CDR3 DNA: TGCGCCAGCAGGCTAGCGGAGAACTACGAGCAGTACTTC

V gene: TRBV11-2
D gene: -
clone size: -
J gene: TRBJ2-2
CDR3 protein: CASSLVQGSTGELFF
CDR3 DNA: TGTGCCAGCAGCTTAGTACAGGGAAGCACCGGGGAGCTGTTTTTT

V gene: TRBV7-2
D gene: TRBD1
clone size: -
J gene: TRBJ1-5
CDR3 protein: CASSPDRLSNQPQHF
CDR3 DNA: TGTGCCAGCAGTCCGGACAGGCTTAGCAATCAGCCCCAGCATTTT

V gene: TRBV5-6
D gene: -
clone size: -
J gene: TRBJ1-1
CDR3 protein: CASSFRGTEAFF
CDR3 DNA: TGTGCCAGCAGCTTTAGGGGGACTGAAGCTTTCTTT

V gene: TRBV27
D gene: TRBD1
clone size: -
J gene: TRBJ1-2
CDR3 protein: CASSLTGAPPHTF
CDR3 DNA: TGTGCCAGCAGTCTAACAGGGGCGCCCCCTCACACCTTC

V gene: TRBV6-5
D gene: TRBD1
clone size: -
J gene: TRBJ1-6
CDR3 protein: CASRGTGGHNSPLHF
CDR3 DNA: TGTGCCAGCAGGGGGACAGGGGGTCATAATTCACCCCTCCACTTT

V gene: TRBV28
D gene: -
clone size: -
J gene: TRBJ1-2
CDR3 protein: CASSVSGYGYTF
CDR3 DNA: TGTGCCAGCAGTGTCTCGGGTTATGGCTACACCTTC

V gene: TRBV5-1
D gene: TRBD1
clone size: -
J gene: TRBJ2-3
CDR3 protein: CASSSGQGVISDTQYF
CDR3 DNA: TGCGCCAGCAGCTCGGGACAGGGGGTGATCTCAGATACGCAGTATTTT

V gene: TRBV5-6
D gene: TRBD2
clone size: -
J gene: TRBJ2-2
CDR3 protein: CASSFETSGIRSTGELFF
CDR3 DNA: TGTGCCAGCAGCTTCGAGACTAGCGGGATCAGGAGCACCGGGGAGCTGTTTTTT

V gene: TRBV6-6
D gene: TRBD1
clone size: -
J gene: TRBJ1-1
CDR3 protein: CASSRRGQGDTEAFF
CDR3 DNA: TGTGCCAGCAGTAGGCGCGGACAGGGCGACACTGAAGCTTTCTTT

V gene: TRBV4-1
D gene: -
clone size: -
J gene: TRBJ1-6
CDR3 protein: CASSQDEIGNYNSPLHF
CDR3 DNA: TGCGCCAGCAGCCAAGATGAAATTGGCAACTATAATTCACCCCTCCACTTT

V gene: TRBV23-1
D gene: TRBD1
clone size: few
J gene: TRBJ2-6
CDR3 protein: CASSHWDRGSSGANVLTF
CDR3 DNA: TGCGCCAGCAGTCATTGGGACAGGGGAAGCTCTGGGGCCAACGTCCTGACTTTC

V gene: TRBV3-1/TRBV3-2
D gene: -
clone size: few
J gene: TRBJ2-7
CDR3 protein: CASSYRTAYEQYF
CDR3 DNA: TGTGCCAGCAGCTACCGGACAGCCTACGAGCAGTACTTC

V gene: TRBV7-2
D gene: -
clone size: -
J gene: TRBJ2-5
CDR3 protein: CASSLSLGETQYF
CDR3 DNA: TGTGCCAGCAGCCTAAGTCTCGGAGAGACCCAGTACTTC

V gene: TRBV18
D gene: -
clone size: -
J gene: TRBJ2-7
CDR3 protein: CASSGAGFRDEQYF
CDR3 DNA: TGTGCCAGCTCAGGGGCGGGATTCCGGGACGAGCAGTACTTC

V gene: TRBV3-1/TRBV3-2
D gene: -
clone size: -
J gene: TRBJ2-2
CDR3 protein: CASSPTSGRDTGELFF
CDR3 DNA: TGTGCCAGCAGCCCTACTTCCGGGAGAGACACCGGGGAGCTGTTTTTT

V gene: TRBV29-1
D gene: TRBD1
clone size: few
J gene: TRBJ2-7
CDR3 protein: CSVGTGGKVEQYF
CDR3 DNA: TGCAGCGTGGGGACAGGGGGAAAAGTCGAGCAGTACTTC

V gene: TRBV25-1
D gene: -
clone size: -
J gene: TRBJ2-1
CDR3 protein: CASSSSTGSSYNEQFF
CDR3 DNA: TGTGCCAGCAGTTCCTCGACTGGAAGCTCCTACAATGAGCAGTTCTTC

V gene: TRBV18
D gene: -
clone size: -
J gene: TRBJ1-1
CDR3 protein: CASSTELNTEAFF
CDR3 DNA: TGTGCCAGCTCAACGGAGTTGAACACTGAAGCTTTCTTT

V gene: TRBV5-4
D gene: TRBD2
clone size: -
J gene: TRBJ2-7
CDR3 protein: CASSFDGGGSLEQYF
CDR3 DNA: TGTGCCAGCAGCTTCGATGGGGGAGGGTCCTTGGAGCAGTACTTC

V gene: TRBV7-9
D gene: TRBD2
clone size: -
J gene: TRBJ2-1
CDR3 protein: CASGSSGTSNEQFF
CDR3 DNA: TGTGCCAGCGGGTCTAGCGGGACCTCTAATGAGCAGTTCTTC

V gene: TRBV24-1
D gene: -
clone size: -
J gene: TRBJ2-3
CDR3 protein: CAIAGNEDTQYF
CDR3 DNA: TGTGCCATCGCGGGAAATGAAGATACGCAGTATTTT